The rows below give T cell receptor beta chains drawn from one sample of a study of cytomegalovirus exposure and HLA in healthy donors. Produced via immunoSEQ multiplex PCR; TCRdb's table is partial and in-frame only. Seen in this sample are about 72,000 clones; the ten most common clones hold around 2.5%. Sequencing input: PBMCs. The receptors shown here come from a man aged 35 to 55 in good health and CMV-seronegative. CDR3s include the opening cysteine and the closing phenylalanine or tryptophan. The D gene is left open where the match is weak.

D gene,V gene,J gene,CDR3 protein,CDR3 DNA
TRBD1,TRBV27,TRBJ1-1,CASSLYPRDRDEAFF,TGTGCCAGCAGTTTATATCCCCGCGACAGGGACGAAGCTTTCTTT
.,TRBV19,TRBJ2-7,CASSIRQDYEQYF,TGTGCCAGTAGTATTAGACAGGACTACGAGCAGTACTTC
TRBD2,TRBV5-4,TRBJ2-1,CASSYARLAGAYNEQFF,TGTGCCAGCAGCTACGCGAGATTAGCGGGGGCCTACAATGAGCAGTTCTTC
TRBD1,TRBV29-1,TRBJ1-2,CSVTDRGGYTF,TGCAGCGTTACGGACAGGGGTGGCTACACCTTC
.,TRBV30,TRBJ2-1,CAWSPGRGGHNEQFF,TGTGCCTGGAGTCCTGGTAGGGGGGGCCACAATGAGCAGTTCTTC
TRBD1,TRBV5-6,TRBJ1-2,CASSLFQQGKDYGYTF,TGTGCCAGCAGCTTGTTCCAACAGGGGAAGGACTATGGCTACACCTTC
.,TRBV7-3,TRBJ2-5,CASSLNPDAGGTGTQYF,TGTGCCAGCAGCCTAAACCCCGATGCCGGAGGGACGGGGACCCAGTACTTC
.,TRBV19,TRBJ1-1,CASRRGGQMNTEAFF,TGTGCCAGTCGCCGAGGTGGACAGATGAACACTGAAGCTTTCTTT
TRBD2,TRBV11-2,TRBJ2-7,CASSLTLAAIAYEQYF,TGTGCCAGCAGCTTGACACTAGCGGCGATCGCCTACGAGCAGTACTTC
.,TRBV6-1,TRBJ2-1,CASRGTRGSYNEQFF,TGTGCCAGCAGGGGAACTAGAGGCTCCTACAATGAGCAGTTCTTC
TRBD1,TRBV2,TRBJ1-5,CASSADRAGSNQPQHF,TGTGCCAGCAGTGCCGACAGGGCGGGCAGCAATCAGCCCCAGCATTTT
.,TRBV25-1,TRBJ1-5,CASSDSRRGHQPQHF,TGTGCCAGCAGTGATAGCCGCAGGGGTCATCAGCCCCAGCATTTT
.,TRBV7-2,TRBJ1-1,CASTRGMMNTEAFF,TGTGCCAGCACGCGAGGGATGATGAACACTGAAGCTTTCTTT
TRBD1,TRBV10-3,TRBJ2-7,CAISGTGTGLTYEQYF,TGTGCCATCAGTGGGACCGGGACAGGACTTACCTACGAGCAGTACTTC
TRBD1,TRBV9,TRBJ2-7,CASSASQGATYEQYF,TGTGCCAGCAGCGCCTCACAGGGGGCCACCTACGAGCAGTACTTC
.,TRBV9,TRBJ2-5,CASSPDTRGGETQYF,TGTGCCAGCAGCCCCGATACGAGGGGGGGGGAGACCCAGTACTTC
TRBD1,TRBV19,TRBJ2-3,CASSGTGGSDTQYF,TGTGCCAGTAGTGGGACAGGGGGCTCAGATACGCAGTATTTT
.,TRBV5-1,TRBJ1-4,CASSLAGTTNEKLFF,TGCGCCAGCAGCTTGGCAGGGACAACTAATGAAAAACTGTTTTTT
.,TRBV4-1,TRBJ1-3,CASSQTGTPGNTIYF,TGCGCCAGCAGCCAAACCGGGACTCCTGGAAACACCATATATTTT
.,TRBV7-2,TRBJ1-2,CASSFNRDGYTF,TGTGCCAGCAGCTTCAACAGGGATGGCTACACCTTC
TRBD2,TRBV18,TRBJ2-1,CASSPPASGGYNEQFF,TGTGCCAGCTCACCCCCGGCTAGCGGGGGATACAATGAGCAGTTCTTC
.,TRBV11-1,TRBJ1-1,CASLRDTQSTEAFF,TGTGCCAGCCTCCGGGACACCCAAAGCACTGAAGCTTTCTTT
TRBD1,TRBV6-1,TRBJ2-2,CASSGTGVATGELFF,TGTGCCAGCTCCGGGACAGGGGTCGCCACCGGGGAGCTGTTTTTT
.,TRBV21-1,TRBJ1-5,CASSKGGRTGSQPQHF,TGTGCCAGCAGCAAAGGCGGAAGGACAGGGAGTCAGCCCCAGCATTTT
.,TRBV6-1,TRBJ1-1,CASSGAGWQYQNTEAFF,TGTGCCAGCAGTGGTGCTGGTTGGCAGTACCAGAACACTGAAGCTTTCTTT
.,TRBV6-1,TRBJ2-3,CASSARDTSTDTQYF,TGTGCCAGCAGTGCTCGGGACACCAGCACAGATACGCAGTATTTT
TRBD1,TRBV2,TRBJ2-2,CASSPGQGLGTGELFF,TGTGCCAGCAGTCCGGGACAGGGCTTGGGGACCGGGGAGCTGTTTTTT
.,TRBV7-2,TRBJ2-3,CASSFRAGETDTQYF,TGTGCCAGCAGCTTTCGGGCAGGGGAGACAGATACGCAGTATTTT
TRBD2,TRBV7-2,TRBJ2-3,CASSLVRLAGGTDTQYF,TGTGCCAGCAGCTTAGTCCGACTAGCGGGGGGCACAGATACGCAGTATTTT
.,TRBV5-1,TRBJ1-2,CASSLTGRNYGYTF,TGCGCCAGCAGCTTGACAGGCCGAAACTATGGCTACACCTTC
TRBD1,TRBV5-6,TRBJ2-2,CASSYDRETDTGELFF,TGTGCCAGCAGCTACGACAGGGAGACGGACACCGGGGAGCTGTTTTTT
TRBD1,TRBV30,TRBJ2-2,CAWSVPDREAGELFF,TGTGCCTGGAGTGTACCGGACAGGGAGGCCGGGGAGCTGTTTTTT
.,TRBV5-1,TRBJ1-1,CASSSSGLKNTEAFF,TGCGCCAGCAGCTCCTCAGGCCTGAAGAACACTGAAGCTTTCTTT
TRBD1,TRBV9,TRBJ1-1,CASSAVPGQGWLAFF,TGTGCCAGCAGCGCCGTACCGGGACAGGGTTGGTTAGCTTTCTTT
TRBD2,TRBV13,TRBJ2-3,CASTLGLAGDTQYF,TGTGCCAGCACCCTCGGACTAGCGGGAGATACGCAGTATTTT
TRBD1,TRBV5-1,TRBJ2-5,CASTMTGETQYF,TGCGCCAGCACCATGACAGGGGAGACCCAGTACTTC
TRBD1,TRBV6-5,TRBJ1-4,CASSPTGGSEKLFF,TGTGCCAGCAGTCCGACAGGGGGCAGTGAAAAACTGTTTTTT
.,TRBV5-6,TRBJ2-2,CASNTGGWNTGELFF,TGTGCCAGCAACACAGGAGGGTGGAACACCGGGGAGCTGTTTTTT
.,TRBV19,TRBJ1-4,CASSISGSGGEKLFF,TGTGCCAGTAGTATTTCCGGGTCCGGGGGTGAAAAACTGTTTTTT
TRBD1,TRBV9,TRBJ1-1,CASRAGDRATSEAFF,TGTGCCAGCAGAGCCGGAGACAGGGCAACTTCTGAAGCTTTCTTT
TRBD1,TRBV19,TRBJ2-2,CASTQGWQGAVTGELFF,TGTGCCAGTACCCAAGGTTGGCAGGGGGCTGTCACCGGGGAGCTGTTTTTT
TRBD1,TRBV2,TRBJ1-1,CASNSQAGTERAFF,TGTGCCAGCAATTCCCAAGCCGGGACAGAGCGAGCTTTCTTT
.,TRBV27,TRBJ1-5,CASRDTGQGRQPQHF,TGTGCCAGCAGGGACACAGGGCAGGGCAGACAGCCCCAGCATTTT
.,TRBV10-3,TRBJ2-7,CAISVGGTYEQYF,TGTGCCATCAGTGTGGGGGGAACCTACGAGCAGTACTTC
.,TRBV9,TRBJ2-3,CASSQLGDTQYF,TGTGCCAGCAGCCAGCTAGGTGATACGCAGTATTTT
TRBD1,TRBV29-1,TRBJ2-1,CSVEVGQGRGEQFF,TGCAGCGTTGAAGTGGGACAGGGGAGGGGAGAGCAGTTCTTC
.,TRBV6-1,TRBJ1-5,CASSDSTRDQPQHF,TGTGCCAGCAGTGACTCAACCAGGGATCAGCCCCAGCATTTT
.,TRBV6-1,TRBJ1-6,CASSGQGNSPLHF,TGTGCCAGCAGTGGGCAGGGGAATTCACCCCTCCACTTT